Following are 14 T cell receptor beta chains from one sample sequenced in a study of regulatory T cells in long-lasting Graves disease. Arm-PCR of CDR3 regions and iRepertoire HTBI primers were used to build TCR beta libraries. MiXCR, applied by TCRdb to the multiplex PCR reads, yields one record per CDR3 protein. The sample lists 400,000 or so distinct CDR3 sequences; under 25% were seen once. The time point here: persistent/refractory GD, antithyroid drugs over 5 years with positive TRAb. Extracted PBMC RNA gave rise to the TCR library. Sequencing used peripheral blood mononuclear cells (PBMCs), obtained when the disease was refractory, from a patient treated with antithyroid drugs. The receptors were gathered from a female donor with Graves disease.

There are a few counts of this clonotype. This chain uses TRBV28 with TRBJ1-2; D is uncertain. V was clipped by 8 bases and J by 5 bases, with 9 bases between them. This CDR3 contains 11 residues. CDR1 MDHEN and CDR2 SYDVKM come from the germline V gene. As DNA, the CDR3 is TGTGCCAGCGGAAAGGGATATGGCTACACCTTC. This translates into CASGKGYGYTF.

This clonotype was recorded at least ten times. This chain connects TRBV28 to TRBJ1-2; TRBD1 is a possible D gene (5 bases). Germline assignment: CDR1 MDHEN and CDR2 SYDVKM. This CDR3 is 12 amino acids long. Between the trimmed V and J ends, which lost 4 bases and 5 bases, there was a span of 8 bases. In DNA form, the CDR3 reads TGTGCCAGCAGTTCGGGACCTTATGGCTACACCTTC. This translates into CASSSGPYGYTF.

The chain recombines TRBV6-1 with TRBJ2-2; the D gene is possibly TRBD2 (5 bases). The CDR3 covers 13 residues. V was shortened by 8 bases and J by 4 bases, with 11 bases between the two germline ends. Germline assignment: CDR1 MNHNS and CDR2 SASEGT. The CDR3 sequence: CASEGVLTGELFF. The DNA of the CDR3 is TGTGCCAGCGAGGGAGTTCTCACCGGGGAGCTGTTTTTT.

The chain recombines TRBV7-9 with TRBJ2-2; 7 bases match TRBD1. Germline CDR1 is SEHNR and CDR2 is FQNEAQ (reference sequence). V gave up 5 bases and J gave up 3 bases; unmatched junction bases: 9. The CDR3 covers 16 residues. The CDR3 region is CASSTFGTVDTGELFF. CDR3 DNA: TGTGCCAGCAGCACCTTTGGGACAGTAGACACCGGGGAGCTGTTTTTT.

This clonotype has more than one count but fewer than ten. DNA for the CDR3: TGTGCCAGCAGCCCCCCGGGTGCCACCTACGAGCAGTACTTC. The encoded protein is CASSPPGATYEQYF. The chain links TRBV27 to TRBJ2-7; D is uncertain. The CDR3 has 14 residues. Germline CDR1 MNHEY, CDR2 SMNVEV (reference sequence). V lost 6 bases, J lost 2 bases, and 14 bases lay in between.

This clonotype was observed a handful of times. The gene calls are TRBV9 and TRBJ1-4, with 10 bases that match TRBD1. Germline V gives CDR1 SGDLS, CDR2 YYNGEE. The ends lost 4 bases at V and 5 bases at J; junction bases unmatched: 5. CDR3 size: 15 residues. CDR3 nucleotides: TGTGCCAGCAGCCCCATGGGACAGGGGAATGAAAAACTGTTTTTT. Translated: CASSPMGQGNEKLFF. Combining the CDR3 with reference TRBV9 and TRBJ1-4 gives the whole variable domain DSGVTQTPKHLITATGQRVTLRCSPRSGDLSVYWYQQSLDQGLQFLIQYYNGEERAKGNILERFSAQQFPDLHSELNLSSLELGDSALYFCASSPMGQGNEKLFFGSGTQLSVL.

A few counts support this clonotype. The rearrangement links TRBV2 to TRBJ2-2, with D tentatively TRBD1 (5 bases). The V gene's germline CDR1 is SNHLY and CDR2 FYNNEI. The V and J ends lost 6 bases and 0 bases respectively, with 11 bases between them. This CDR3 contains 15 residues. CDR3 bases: TGTGCCAGCAGCGACAGTTTCGCGAACACCGGGGAGCTGTTTTTT. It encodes CASSDSFANTGELFF. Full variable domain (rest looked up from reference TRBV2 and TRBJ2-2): EPEVTQTPSHQVTQMGQEVILRCVPISNHLYFYWYRQILGQKVEFLVSFYNNEISEKSEIFDDQFSVERPDGSNFTLKIRSTKLEDSAMYFCASSDSFANTGELFFGEGSRLTVL.

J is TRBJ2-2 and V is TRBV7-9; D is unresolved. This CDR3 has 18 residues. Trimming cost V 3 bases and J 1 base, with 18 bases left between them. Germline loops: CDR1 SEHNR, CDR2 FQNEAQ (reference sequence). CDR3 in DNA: TGTGCCAGCAGCTTTGTAGTGTTCGAAAAAGGGAACACCGGGGAGCTGTTTTTT. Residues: CASSFVVFEKGNTGELFF.

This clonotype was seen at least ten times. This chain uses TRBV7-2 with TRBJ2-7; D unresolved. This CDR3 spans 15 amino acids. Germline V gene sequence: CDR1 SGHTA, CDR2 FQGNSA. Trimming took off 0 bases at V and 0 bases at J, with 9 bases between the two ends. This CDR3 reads CASSLAHGPSYEQYF. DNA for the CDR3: TGTGCCAGCAGCTTAGCACATGGGCCCTCCTACGAGCAGTACTTC.

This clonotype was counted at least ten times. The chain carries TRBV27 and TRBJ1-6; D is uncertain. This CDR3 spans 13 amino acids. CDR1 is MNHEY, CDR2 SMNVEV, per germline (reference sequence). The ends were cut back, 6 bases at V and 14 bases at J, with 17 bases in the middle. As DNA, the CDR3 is TGTGCCAGCAGCCTACTTCTACGGTGGGCCCTCCACTTT. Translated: CASSLLLRWALHF.

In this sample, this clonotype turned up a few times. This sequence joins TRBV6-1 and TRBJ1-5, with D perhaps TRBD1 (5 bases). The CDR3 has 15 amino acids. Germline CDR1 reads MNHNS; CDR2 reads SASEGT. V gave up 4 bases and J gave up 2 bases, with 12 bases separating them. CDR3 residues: CASSGGVSGNQPQHF. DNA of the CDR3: TGTGCCAGCAGTGGAGGGGTATCTGGCAATCAGCCCCAGCATTTT.

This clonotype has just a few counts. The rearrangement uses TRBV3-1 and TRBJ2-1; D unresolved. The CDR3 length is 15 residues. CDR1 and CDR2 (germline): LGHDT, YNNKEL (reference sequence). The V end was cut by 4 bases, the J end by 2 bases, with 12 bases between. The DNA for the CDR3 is TGTGCCAGCAGCCTCACCTTTGACACCTACAATGAGCAGTTCTTC. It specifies CASSLTFDTYNEQFF.

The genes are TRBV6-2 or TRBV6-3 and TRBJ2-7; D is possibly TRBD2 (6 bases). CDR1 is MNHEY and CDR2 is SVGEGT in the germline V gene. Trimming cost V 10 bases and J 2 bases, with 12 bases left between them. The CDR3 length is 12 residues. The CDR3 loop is CATGGQTYEQYF. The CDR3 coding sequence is TGTGCCACCGGGGGTCAAACCTACGAGCAGTACTTC.

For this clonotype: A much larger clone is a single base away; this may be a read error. CDR3: CASSDPGTGGYEQYF. The CDR3 DNA is TGTGCCAGCAGTGATCCCGGGACAGGGGGCTACGAGCAGTACTTC. The rearrangement links TRBV28 to TRBJ2-7, with 11 bases identical to TRBD1. Germline V lookup: CDR1 MDHEN, CDR2 SYDVKM. V dropped 5 bases and J dropped 3; count of bases not matched to a gene: 6. There are 15 residues in the CDR3.